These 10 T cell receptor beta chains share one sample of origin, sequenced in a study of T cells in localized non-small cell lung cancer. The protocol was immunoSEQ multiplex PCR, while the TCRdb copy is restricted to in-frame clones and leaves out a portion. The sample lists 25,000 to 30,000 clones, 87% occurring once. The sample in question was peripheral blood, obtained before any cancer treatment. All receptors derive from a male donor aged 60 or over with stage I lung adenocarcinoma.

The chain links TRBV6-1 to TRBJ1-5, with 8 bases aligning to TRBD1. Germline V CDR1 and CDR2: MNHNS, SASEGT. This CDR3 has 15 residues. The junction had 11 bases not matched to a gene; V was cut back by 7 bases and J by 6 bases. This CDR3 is CASTLTGAVGQPQHF. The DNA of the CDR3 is TGTGCCAGCACTTTGACAGGGGCGGTGGGTCAGCCCCAGCATTTT.

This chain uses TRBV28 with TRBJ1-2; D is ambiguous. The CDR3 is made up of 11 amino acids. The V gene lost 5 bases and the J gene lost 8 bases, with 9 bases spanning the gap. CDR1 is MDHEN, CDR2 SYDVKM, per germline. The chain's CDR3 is CASSPRIGYTF. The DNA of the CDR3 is TGTGCCAGCAGTCCCCGGATAGGCTACACCTTC.

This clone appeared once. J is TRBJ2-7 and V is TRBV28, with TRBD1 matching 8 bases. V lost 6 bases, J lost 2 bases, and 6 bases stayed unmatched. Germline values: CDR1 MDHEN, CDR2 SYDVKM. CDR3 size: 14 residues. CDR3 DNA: TGTGCCAGCAGCCAGGACAGGGACGCCTACGAGCAGTACTTC. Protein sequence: CASSQDRDAYEQYF.

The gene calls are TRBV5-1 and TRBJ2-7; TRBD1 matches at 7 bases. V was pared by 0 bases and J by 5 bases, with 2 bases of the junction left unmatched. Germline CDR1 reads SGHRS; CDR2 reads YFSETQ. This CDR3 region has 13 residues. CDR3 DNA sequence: TGCGCCAGCAGCTTGGCCGACAGGGACGAGCAGTACTTC. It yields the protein CASSLADRDEQYF.

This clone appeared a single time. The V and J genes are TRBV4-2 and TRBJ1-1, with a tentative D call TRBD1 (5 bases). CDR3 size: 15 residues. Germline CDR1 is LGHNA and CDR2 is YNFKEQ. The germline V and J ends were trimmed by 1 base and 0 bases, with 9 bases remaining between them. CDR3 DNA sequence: TGTGCCAGCAGCCAAGTTTCAGGGCTGAACACTGAAGCTTTCTTT. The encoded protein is CASSQVSGLNTEAFF.

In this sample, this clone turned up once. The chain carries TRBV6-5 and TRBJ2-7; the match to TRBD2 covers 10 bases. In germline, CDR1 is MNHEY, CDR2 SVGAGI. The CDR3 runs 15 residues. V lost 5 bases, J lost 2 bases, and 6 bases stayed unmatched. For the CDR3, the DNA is TGTGCCAGCAGTGCTCTAGCGGGGGACGCCTACGAGCAGTACTTC. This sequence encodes CASSALAGDAYEQYF.

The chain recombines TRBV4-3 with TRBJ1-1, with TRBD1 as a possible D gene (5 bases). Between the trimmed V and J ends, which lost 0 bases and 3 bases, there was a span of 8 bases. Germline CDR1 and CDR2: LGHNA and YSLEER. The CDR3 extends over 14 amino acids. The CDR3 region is CASSQEAGDTEAFF. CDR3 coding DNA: TGCGCCAGCAGCCAAGAAGCGGGGGACACTGAAGCTTTCTTT.

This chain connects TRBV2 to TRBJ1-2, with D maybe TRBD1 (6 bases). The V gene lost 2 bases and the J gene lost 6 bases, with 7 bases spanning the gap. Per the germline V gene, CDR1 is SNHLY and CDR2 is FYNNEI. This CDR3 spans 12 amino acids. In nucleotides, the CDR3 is TGTGCCAGCAGTGAACAGGGGAATGGCTACACCTTC. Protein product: CASSEQGNGYTF.

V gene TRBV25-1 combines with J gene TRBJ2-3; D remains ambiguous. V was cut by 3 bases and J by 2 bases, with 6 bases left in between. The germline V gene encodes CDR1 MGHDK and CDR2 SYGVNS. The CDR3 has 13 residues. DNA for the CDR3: TGTGCCAGCAGTGATCGGATCACAGATACGCAGTATTTT. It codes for CASSDRITDTQYF.

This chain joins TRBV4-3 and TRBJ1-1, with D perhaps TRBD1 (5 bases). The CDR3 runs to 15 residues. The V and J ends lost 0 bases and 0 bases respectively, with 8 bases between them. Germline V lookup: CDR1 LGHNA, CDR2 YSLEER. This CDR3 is CASSQDLGVNTEAFF. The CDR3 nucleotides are TGCGCCAGCAGCCAAGATTTAGGGGTGAACACTGAAGCTTTCTTT.